The rows below give T cell receptor beta chains drawn from one sample of a study of T cell responses to AZD1222 COVID-19 vaccine. TCRdb's copy holds only in-frame clones and misses some; the assay was immunoSEQ multiplex PCR. The sample has over 110,000 clones; 92% are singletons. Sequences were derived from peripheral blood, sampled 28 days after the second AZD1222 dose. These receptors came from an adult who received the AZD1222 COVID-19 vaccine. Both conserved end residues are part of each CDR3. A D gene is named only where the DNA matches it firmly. Clone size, where shown, is once, few, many, or a class for clones that have expanded.

TRBJ2-7 | . | TRBV15 | . | CATSSRAASEQYF | TGTGCCACCAGCAGTAGGGCTGCTTCCGAGCAGTACTTC
TRBJ2-7 | . | TRBV5-4 | . | CASSPTVGEQYF | TGTGCCAGCAGCCCCACGGTTGGCGAGCAGTACTTC
TRBJ1-1 | . | TRBV9 | . | CASNPRGQNTEAFF | TGTGCCAGCAACCCGAGAGGACAGAACACTGAAGCTTTCTTT
TRBJ1-2 | . | TRBV30 | . | CAWSLGGVAGYTF | TGTGCCTGGAGCCTTGGAGGGGTGGCTGGCTACACCTTC
TRBJ2-2 | . | TRBV6-5 | . | CASSTGTENTGELFF | TGTGCCAGCAGTACCGGGACGGAAAACACCGGGGAGCTGTTTTTT
TRBJ1-5 | . | TRBV19 | . | CASTGHGLPNQPQHF | TGTGCCAGTACGGGGCACGGACTCCCTAATCAGCCCCAGCATTTT
TRBJ1-3 | . | TRBV7-2 | . | CASSSYRNSGNTIYF | TGTGCCAGCAGCTCTTACAGGAACTCTGGAAACACCATATATTTT
TRBJ1-1 | . | TRBV3-1/TRBV3-2 | . | CASSQERLLMNTEAFF | TGTGCCAGCAGCCAAGAACGGCTGCTCATGAACACTGAAGCTTTCTTT
TRBJ2-5 | . | TRBV12-3/TRBV12-4 | . | CASAPGLQETQYF | TGTGCCAGCGCCCCAGGGTTGCAAGAGACCCAGTACTTC
TRBJ1-4 | once | TRBV4-1 | TRBD1 | CASSQNQGAGEKLFF | TGCGCCAGCAGCCAGAATCAGGGGGCTGGTGAAAAACTGTTTTTT
TRBJ1-3 | . | TRBV24-1 | . | CATAGTGNTIYF | TGTGCCACCGCGGGGACTGGAAACACCATATATTTT